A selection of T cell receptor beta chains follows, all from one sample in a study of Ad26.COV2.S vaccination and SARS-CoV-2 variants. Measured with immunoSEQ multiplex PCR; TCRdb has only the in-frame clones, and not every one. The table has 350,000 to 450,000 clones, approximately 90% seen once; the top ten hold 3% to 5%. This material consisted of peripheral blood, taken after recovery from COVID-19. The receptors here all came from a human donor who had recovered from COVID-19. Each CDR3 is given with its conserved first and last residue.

CDR3 protein: CASSPGQNTEAFF
V gene: TRBV18

CDR3 protein: CASSLNSANTQYF
V gene: TRBV7-8

CDR3 protein: CASSLGQVNTGELFF
V gene: TRBV5-1

CDR3 protein: CASKDRDGGTEAFF
V gene: TRBV19

CDR3 protein: CASSQDTGTYNEKLFF
V gene: TRBV3-1/TRBV3-2

CDR3 protein: CASSPGTANNEQFF
V gene: TRBV5-4

CDR3 protein: CASSGGGPDEQFF
V gene: TRBV7-9

CDR3 protein: CASKGGYTF
V gene: TRBV19

CDR3 protein: CASSRGTGEGNQPQHF
V gene: TRBV5-8

CDR3 protein: CASSLAAQETQYF
V gene: TRBV5-1

CDR3 protein: CASSVTADNQPQHF
V gene: TRBV9

CDR3 protein: CASSPEAFF
V gene: TRBV7-9

CDR3 protein: CASSLDYEQYF
V gene: TRBV7-9

CDR3 protein: CASSVVGGSPLHF
V gene: TRBV9

CDR3 protein: CASSLGLENTDTQYF
V gene: TRBV7-9

CDR3 protein: CASRGTATNEKLFF
V gene: TRBV27

CDR3 protein: CASSQGAGVGYGYTF
V gene: TRBV4-2

CDR3 protein: CATSRPFSGANVLTF
V gene: TRBV6-5

CDR3 protein: CASSLDGGVTEQYF
V gene: TRBV7-2

CDR3 protein: CASSSLAGVTNNEQFF
V gene: TRBV27

CDR3 protein: CASSYDGGNPGANVLTF
V gene: TRBV6-9

CDR3 protein: CASSAAGTGNYGYTF
V gene: TRBV18

CDR3 protein: CASSRDSTDTQYF
V gene: TRBV12-3/TRBV12-4

CDR3 protein: CARTTYGTSRPSSYEQYF
V gene: TRBV19

CDR3 protein: CASSSNRANEQFF
V gene: TRBV5-1

CDR3 protein: CASSLEGQGVHFRYYTF
V gene: TRBV5-5

CDR3 protein: CASSQDGPQGEQYF
V gene: TRBV4-3

CDR3 protein: CASSPLAGIGTNTEAFF
V gene: TRBV18

CDR3 protein: CASSREGLGEAFF
V gene: TRBV6-5

CDR3 protein: CASSLGGRGYTQYF
V gene: TRBV5-1

CDR3 protein: CASSTPQGLNTEAFF
V gene: TRBV11-2

CDR3 protein: CASSQPLLAGGQVGDTQYF
V gene: TRBV4-1

CDR3 protein: CASSPSGSGTEAFF
V gene: TRBV6-2/TRBV6-3

CDR3 protein: CASSLAGGALNEKLFF
V gene: TRBV7-9

CDR3 protein: CASIGDWGTEAFF
V gene: TRBV12-3/TRBV12-4